This T cell receptor beta chain was profiled in a study of OX40 agonist ivuxolimab in advanced cancers. About the research overall: Dose-escalation cases comprised hepatocellular carcinoma, melanoma, renal cell or head and neck cancer.

The V and J ends lost 6 bases and 7 bases respectively, with 9 bases between them. Per germline, CDR1 MDHEN and CDR2 SYDVKM. CDR3 length equals 12 residues. This clone appeared once. Its antigen is as yet unknown. Profiled with immunoSEQ multiplex PCR; TCRdb holds only in-frame clones, not every one. This sample has over 80,000 clones, with 80% to 95% found just once. General study results and limits: At 0.1 to 3.0 mg/kg and by week 6, CD4+ and CD8+ T cells in the blood had expanded clonally.

This TCR was recovered from an adult with an advanced solid tumor such as melanoma, head and neck, liver or kidney cancer. The J gene is TRBJ1-4, the V gene TRBV28, with D possibly matching TRBD1 (5 bases). This specimen was CD4+ or CD8+ T cells sorted from blood, taken in a trial of the OX40 agonist ivuxolimab. The CDR3 here is CASRDQGEKLFF. CDR3 sequence (DNA): TGTGCCAGCAGAGATCAGGGTGAAAAACTGTTTTTT.